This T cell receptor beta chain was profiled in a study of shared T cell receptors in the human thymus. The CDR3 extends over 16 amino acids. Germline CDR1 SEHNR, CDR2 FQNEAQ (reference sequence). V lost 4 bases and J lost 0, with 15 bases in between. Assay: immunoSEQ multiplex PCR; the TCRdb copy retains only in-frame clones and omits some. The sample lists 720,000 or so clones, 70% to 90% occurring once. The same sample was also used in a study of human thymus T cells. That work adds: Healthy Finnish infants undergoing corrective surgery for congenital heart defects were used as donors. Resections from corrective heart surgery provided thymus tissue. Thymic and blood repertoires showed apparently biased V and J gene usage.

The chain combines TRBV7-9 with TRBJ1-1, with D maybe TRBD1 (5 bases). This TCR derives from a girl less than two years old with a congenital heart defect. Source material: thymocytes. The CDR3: CASSSLSTELNTEAFF. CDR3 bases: TGTGCCAGCAGCTCACTTTCGACAGAACTGAACACTGAAGCTTTCTTT.